This record looks at one TCR beta chain sequence and its context. Its specificity is not known. The V and J ends lost 7 bases and 6 bases, in that order; junction bases with no gene match: 11. The CDR3 runs 16 residues. From germline, CDR1 is LNHDA and CDR2 SQIVND (reference sequence). Only in-frame clones appear in the TCRdb table, and some are missing; sequencing was by immunoSEQ multiplex PCR. The sample includes about 97,000 clones, around 90% of them seen just once. The sample originates from a study of identifying expanded T cells in peripheral blood. Findings and limits, study-wide: Technical replicates showed about 1.2 changed clones; roughly two weeks about 16.4; four weeks 19. Approximately 2-week clone count variance significantly increased as total template count grew.

The rearrangement joins TRBV19 to TRBJ2-2; TRBD2 aligns across 10 bases. The sample taken for sequencing was blood. The receptor's source is a person aged 18 to 75 in good health. CDR3 region: CASTVSGGAYAGELFF. DNA of the CDR3: TGTGCCAGTACCGTCAGCGGGGGGGCATACGCCGGGGAGCTGTTTTTT.